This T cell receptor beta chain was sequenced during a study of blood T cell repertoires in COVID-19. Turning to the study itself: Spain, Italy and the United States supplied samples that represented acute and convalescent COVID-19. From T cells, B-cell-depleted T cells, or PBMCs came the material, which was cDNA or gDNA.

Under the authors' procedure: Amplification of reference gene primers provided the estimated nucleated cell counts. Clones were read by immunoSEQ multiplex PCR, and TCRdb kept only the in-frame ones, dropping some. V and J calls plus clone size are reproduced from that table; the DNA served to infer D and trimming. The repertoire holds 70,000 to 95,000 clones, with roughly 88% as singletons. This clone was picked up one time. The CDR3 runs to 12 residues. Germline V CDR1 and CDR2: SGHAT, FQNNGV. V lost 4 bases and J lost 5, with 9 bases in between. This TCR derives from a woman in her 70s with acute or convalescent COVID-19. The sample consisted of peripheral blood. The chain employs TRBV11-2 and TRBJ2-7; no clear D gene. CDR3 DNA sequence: TGTGCCAGCAGCTCCTCTCTCGACGAGCAGTACTTC. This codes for CASSSSLDEQYF.